Here is one TCR beta chain with its context. UMIs that included a 6-nucleotide sample barcode were added by template switching, which took place during cDNA synthesis. PCR of TCRalpha and TCRbeta cDNA was nested, with two rounds of 16 and 9 cycles. Following a re-call of the 5' RACE reads, TCRdb has one entry per CDR3 protein and lacks DNA. The data include about 160,000 distinct CDR3 sequences; the top ten clones carry roughly 2.3%. In germline, CDR1 is SGHAT, CDR2 FQNNGV. CDR3 length equals 12 residues. The record originates from a study of monozygotic twins with inflammatory bowel disease. This TCR derives from a human donor with ulcerative colitis or Crohn's disease, or a healthy co-twin of an affected twin (not recorded which). Sequenced: blood. The V call is TRBV11-2, the J call TRBJ1-2; TCRdb reports TRBD1, a call that lacks DNA to check it against. The chain's CDR3 is CASSATGFGYTF.